Following are 10 T cell receptor beta chains from one sample sequenced in a study of shared clonotypes between healthy human individuals. The data were produced by immunoSEQ multiplex PCR, yet TCRdb's version contains in-frame clones alone and is incomplete. The sample holds more than 550,000 clones, over 60% seen once. Sequenced sample: memory CD4+ T cells sorted from blood. The subset was: CD45RA-negative fraction. Receptors originate from a woman aged 25 to 39 in good health.

In its sample, this clone was seen many times. This rearrangement joins TRBV29-1 to TRBJ2-1; the D is unclear. The CDR3 has 14 residues. Looked up from germline, CDR1 is SQVTM and CDR2 is ANQGSEA. The V end lost 5 bases, the J end lost 0 bases, and 11 bases lay between the germline ends. The CDR3 DNA is TGCAGCGTTCCCAGGCAGGCCTCCTACAATGAGCAGTTCTTC. Translating gives CSVPRQASYNEQFF.

CDR3 sequence (DNA): TGTGCCAGTGCGGAAGGACAGGACAATCAGCCCCAGCATTTT. Protein product: CASAEGQDNQPQHF. The chain is built from TRBV19 and TRBJ1-5; 7 bases are a match to TRBD1. Germline CDR1 LNHDA, CDR2 SQIVND (reference sequence). The CDR3 covers 14 residues. Losses at the gene ends were 8 bases for V and 3 bases for J; bases not matched to a gene: 7.

There are a few counts of this clone. V is TRBV2 and J is TRBJ1-1, with D possibly TRBD1 on 5 matching bases. The V gene lost 2 bases and the J gene lost 3 bases, with 7 bases spanning the gap. Per germline, CDR1 SNHLY and CDR2 FYNNEI. The CDR3 length is 13 residues. CDR3 loop: CASSELGDTEAFF. The CDR3 DNA reads TGTGCCAGCAGTGAATTGGGGGACACTGAAGCTTTCTTT.

This chain joins TRBV18 and TRBJ2-7; the D is unclear. The CDR3 is made up of 14 amino acids. The V gene's germline CDR1 is KGHSH and CDR2 LQKENI. V was pared by 5 bases and J by 2 bases, with 13 bases between. The CDR3 sequence: CASSYSTTTYEQYF. The CDR3 bases are TGTGCCAGCTCATATTCTACTACCACCTACGAGCAGTACTTC.

The V call is TRBV10-2, the J call TRBJ1-5; a possible D gene is TRBD1 (6 bases). CDR1 and CDR2 from the germline V gene are WSHSY and SAAADI. V gave up 5 bases and J gave up 2 bases, with 10 bases separating them. CDR3 length equals 14 residues. The CDR3 region is CASSMAGGNQPQHF. DNA for the CDR3: TGCGCCAGCAGTATGGCAGGGGGCAATCAGCCCCAGCATTTT.

This clone appeared a few times. The chain has TRBV4-1 and TRBJ1-4; D is undetermined. Between the trimmed V and J ends, which lost 1 base and 5 bases, there was a span of 14 bases. The CDR3 extends over 16 amino acids. From germline, CDR1 is MGHRA and CDR2 YSYEKL. CDR3 DNA: TGCGCCAGCAGCCAAGTCTCGGGATCCGAGAATGAAAAACTGTTTTTT. Translating it yields CASSQVSGSENEKLFF.

The rearrangement joins TRBV2 to TRBJ1-5; TRBD1 might be the D (5 bases). CDR3 length: 15 residues. The V gene lost 8 bases and the J gene lost 4 bases, with 18 bases spanning the gap. Germline V CDR1 and CDR2: SNHLY, FYNNEI. As DNA, the CDR3 is TGTGCCAGCGGGTTGGAGCGGGGCCGTAATCAGCCCCAGCATTTT. Residues: CASGLERGRNQPQHF.

This clone was seen a handful of times. The rearrangement links TRBV12-5 to TRBJ1-5; D possibly corresponds to TRBD1 (6 bases). With 3 bases removed from V and 6 bases from J, the gap between germline ends came to 18 bases. CDR1 and CDR2 from the germline V gene are LGHNT and FRNRAP. This CDR3 region has 16 residues. This CDR3 reads CASGLGREGVIQPQHF. The CDR3 nucleotides are TGTGCTAGTGGTTTAGGACGGGAGGGGGTTATTCAGCCCCAGCATTTT.

This clone came up once. The CDR3 region is CASRGSGANVLTF. For the CDR3, the DNA is TGTGCCAGCAGGGGGTCTGGGGCCAACGTCCTGACTTTC. The chain couples TRBV11-3 to TRBJ2-6; D is ambiguous. CDR3 length equals 13 residues. CDR1 is SGHNT and CDR2 is YENEEA in the germline V gene. V lost 6 bases and J 1 base, leaving 4 bases between the germline ends. The variable domain in full, with the rest retrieved from reference TRBV11-3 and TRBJ2-6, is EAGVVQSPRYKIIEKKQPVAFWCNPISGHNTLYWYLQNLGQGPELLIRYENEEAVDDSQLPKDRFSAERLKGVDSTLKIQPAELGDSAVYLCASRGSGANVLTFGAGSRLTVL.

V usage is TRBV18 and J usage is TRBJ2-5; 11 nucleotides match TRBD2. The V and J ends lost 4 bases and 2 bases, in that order; junction bases with no gene match: 9. Germline assignment: CDR1 KGHSH and CDR2 LQKENI. The CDR3 has 17 residues. The CDR3 loop reads CASSLGTSGAGQETQYF. The CDR3 nucleotides read TGTGCCAGCTCACTTGGGACTAGCGGAGCGGGGCAAGAGACCCAGTACTTC.